The T cell receptor beta chain under discussion was sequenced for a study of CD8 T cells in ankylosing spondylitis. Study findings and constraints: A TCR beta motif of fewer than ten highly homologous variants seemed to mark ankylosing spondylitis blood. A number of the motif variants had already been described in reactive arthritis synovial fluid and blood. Peripheral blood held disease-linked clones only at relatively low frequency, and these were CD8+.

For TCR beta, libraries came from quantitative 5'-RACE with molecular barcodes. TCRdb passed the 5' RACE reads through MiXCR, listing each CDR3 protein once. The sample records about 300,000 distinct CDR3 sequences, around 10% being singletons. With regard to this clonotype: Its antigen remains unidentified.

Material for sequencing was blood, either unsorted or a sorted T cell fraction (not recorded which). This clonotype originated in a female donor with ankylosing spondylitis or in good health (not recorded which).

CDR3 DNA sequence: TGCGCCAGCAGCCCGGCTATGACAGCGGGGAGCTACGAGCAGTACTTC. This translates into CASSPAMTAGSYEQYF. The rearrangement uses TRBV5-1 and TRBJ2-7; 7 nucleotides agree with TRBD2. Germline-derived CDR1 and CDR2 are SGHRS and YFSETQ. The junction had 13 bases not matched to a gene; V was cut back by 4 bases and J by 3 bases. CDR3 length: 16 residues.